Listed below are T cell receptor beta chains from one sample, sequenced in a study of OX40 agonist ivuxolimab in advanced cancers. Profiling relied on immunoSEQ multiplex PCR, and the TCRdb table lists in-frame clones only, not all of them. Altogether around 59,000 clones are present, 89% being singletons, with the ten largest covering 9% to 15%. The starting material was CD4+ or CD8+ T cells sorted from blood, obtained in a trial of the OX40 agonist ivuxolimab. The receptors were sampled from an adult with an advanced solid tumor such as melanoma, head and neck, liver or kidney cancer. CDR3s include the opening cysteine and the closing phenylalanine or tryptophan. The D gene is left open where the match is weak.

D gene: .; J gene: TRBJ2-1; V gene: TRBV5-1; CDR3 DNA: TGCGCCAGCAGCCTGCCTAGCTTTGAGCAGTTCTTC; CDR3 protein: CASSLPSFEQFF
D gene: TRBD2; J gene: TRBJ2-2; V gene: TRBV7-9; CDR3 DNA: TGTGCCAGCAGCTCGGGACTAGCGGGAGTTTGGCCCGGGGAGCTGTTTTTT; CDR3 protein: CASSSGLAGVWPGELFF
D gene: .; J gene: TRBJ2-7; V gene: TRBV4-1; CDR3 DNA: TGCGCCAGCAGCCAAGACGGGGGCTACGAGCAGTACTTC; CDR3 protein: CASSQDGGYEQYF
D gene: TRBD1; J gene: TRBJ2-2; V gene: TRBV7-9; CDR3 DNA: TGTGCCAGCGCGGGTACACGAAGGGGGCGAACCGGGGAGCTGTTTTTT; CDR3 protein: CASAGTRRGRTGELFF
D gene: .; J gene: TRBJ1-5; V gene: TRBV7-8; CDR3 DNA: TGTGCCAGCAGCCTCAGCGTAGGTTTTAGCAATCAGCCCCAGCATTTT; CDR3 protein: CASSLSVGFSNQPQHF
D gene: TRBD2; J gene: TRBJ2-1; V gene: TRBV6-6; CDR3 DNA: TGTGCCAGCGACCAGCGGGGGAATGAGCAGTTCTTC; CDR3 protein: CASDQRGNEQFF
D gene: .; J gene: TRBJ2-7; V gene: TRBV5-5; CDR3 DNA: TGTGCCAGCACCCCGCGCCCGGTCGGCCTTGTCGAGCAGTACTTC; CDR3 protein: CASTPRPVGLVEQYF
D gene: .; J gene: TRBJ2-2; V gene: TRBV11-2; CDR3 DNA: TGTGCCAGCAGCCCACTGCCTGGGGAGCTGTTTTTT; CDR3 protein: CASSPLPGELFF
D gene: TRBD2; J gene: TRBJ2-1; V gene: TRBV29-1; CDR3 DNA: TGCAGCGTTGGGTCGGGACTAGCGGGCAATGAGCAGTTCTTC; CDR3 protein: CSVGSGLAGNEQFF
D gene: .; J gene: TRBJ1-1; V gene: TRBV28; CDR3 DNA: TGTGCCAGCAGCCCCCGGGGGGGCGTGCTTTTGGACACTGAAGCTTTCTTT; CDR3 protein: CASSPRGGVLLDTEAFF
D gene: TRBD2; J gene: TRBJ2-3; V gene: TRBV11-1; CDR3 DNA: TGTGCCAGCAGCTTAAGGGTAGCGGGGGCTCCCACAGATACGCAGTATTTT; CDR3 protein: CASSLRVAGAPTDTQYF